The 3 T cell receptor beta chains reported below all come from one sample, sequenced in a study of shared clonotypes between healthy human individuals (dated by TCRdb to 2020 to 2022). Libraries were constructed by the immunoSEQ multiplex PCR assay. In its TCRdb copy, this immuneACCESS table keeps in-frame sequences only and misses some clones. Where compared with another copy, unresolved V genes explain less than half of these, and the others have no known cause. The sample has 2 million to 3 million clones on record, 93% of them singletons. The biggest ten clones account for about 0.39% of the sample. The sample comprised naive CD4+ T cells from PBMCs. This sample's cell subset or site label indicates: CD45RA+ positively selected. These receptors were taken from a man aged 18 to 30 in good health. Some clones in this sample may be carry-over from other donors' samples.

This clone was counted once. This rearrangement joins TRBV12-5 to TRBJ2-3; 9 positions match TRBD1. Trimming took 1 base from V and 4 from J; bases not matched to a gene: 9. The CDR3 has 17 residues. Per germline, CDR1 LGHNT and CDR2 FRNRAP. CDR3 bases: TGTGCTAGTGGTTTGGGAGTTCGGGACAGGGATGCAGATACGCAGTATTTT. Amino acid sequence: CASGLGVRDRDADTQYF.

The J gene is TRBJ1-1, the V gene TRBV27; no reliable D call. Trimming shortened V by 3 bases and J by 3 bases, and 11 bases separated the two germline ends. In germline, CDR1 is MNHEY, CDR2 SMNVEV (reference sequence). The CDR3 loop spans 14 amino acids. CDR3 nucleotide sequence: TGTGCCAGCAGTTTCGCCGGGTGGGACACTGAAGCTTTCTTT. It codes for CASSFAGWDTEAFF.

V usage is TRBV18 and J usage is TRBJ2-5; D possibly corresponds to TRBD2 (6 bases). This CDR3 comprises 13 residues. Trimming took off 3 bases at V and 3 bases at J, with 8 bases between the two ends. Germline V gene sequence: CDR1 KGHSH, CDR2 LQKENI. The CDR3 DNA sequence: TGTGCCAGCTCACCGGGACTTAAAGAGACCCAGTACTTC. Translating gives CASSPGLKETQYF.